Each of the 28 T cell receptor beta chains below was sequenced from the same sample in a study of beta chain features in type 1 diabetes. As every portion of the isolated RNA was reverse transcribed, the sequencing read expressed TCRB transcripts. This table comes from immunoSEQ multiplex PCR, and its TCRdb copy is limited to in-frame clones, with some not included. The table includes about 410,000 clones, about 15% detected once. Material: naive CD4+ T cells from blood. The receptors come from a man aged 25-45 years in good health.

V gene TRBV27 combines with J gene TRBJ2-3; D is perhaps TRBD1 (5 bases). V lost 6 bases and J lost 0, with 10 bases in between. Germline CDR1 and CDR2: MNHEY and SMNVEV (reference sequence). This CDR3 comprises 14 residues. CDR3 region: CASSPDRSTDTQYF. The CDR3 nucleotides read TGTGCCAGCAGCCCCGACAGAAGCACAGATACGCAGTATTTT.

This clone was found a few times. V usage is TRBV30 and J usage is TRBJ1-1; D is undetermined. Germline assignment: CDR1 GTSNPN and CDR2 SVGIG (reference sequence). With 7 bases removed from V and 0 bases from J, the gap between germline ends came to 12 bases. The CDR3 totals 13 residues. This CDR3 reads CASRASMNTEAFF. The CDR3 DNA reads as TGTGCCTCCCGGGCCAGTATGAACACTGAAGCTTTCTTT.

The chain combines TRBV5-1 with TRBJ1-1, with 7 bases that match TRBD1. This CDR3 contains 16 residues. Germline V gene data show CDR1 as SGHRS and CDR2 as YFSETQ. After removal of 2 bases from V and 0 bases from J, the junction contained 7 bases not matched to a gene. CDR3 in DNA: TGCGCCAGCAGCTTTGACAGGGTAGGGATGAACACTGAAGCTTTCTTT. Its translation: CASSFDRVGMNTEAFF.

In its sample, this clone was seen a few times. The V gene is TRBV7-2, the J gene TRBJ2-4; 8 nucleotides align to TRBD2. V was clipped by 8 bases and J by 0 bases; unmatched bases: 18. The CDR3 covers 19 residues. Per the germline V gene, CDR1 is SGHTA and CDR2 is FQGNSA. This CDR3 reads CASSGRVGSGALAKNIQYF. As DNA, the CDR3 is TGTGCCAGCTCTGGGAGGGTTGGTAGCGGGGCCCTAGCCAAAAACATTCAGTACTTC.

This clone was seen only a few times. V is TRBV7-9 and J is TRBJ2-1, with a possible D match to TRBD2 (7 bases). There are 15 residues in the CDR3. Trimming took 5 bases from V and 9 from J, leaving 20 bases between them. Germline values: CDR1 SEHNR, CDR2 FQNEAQ (reference sequence). The CDR3 here is CASSPWGREQGEQFF. As DNA, the CDR3 is TGTGCCAGCAGCCCCTGGGGGCGGGAGCAAGGTGAGCAGTTCTTC.

This clone showed up just a few times. The chain carries TRBV10-3 and TRBJ2-2; D gene unclear. The CDR3 runs 13 residues. The V end was cut by 10 bases, the J end by 5 bases, with 14 bases between. Looked up from germline, CDR1 is ENHRY and CDR2 is SYGVKD. The CDR3, as DNA: TGTGCCAGCTCCGGAGTGGGGACCGGGGAGCTGTTTTTT. The encoded protein is CASSGVGTGELFF.

This clone showed up many times. V is TRBV11-1 and J is TRBJ2-7, with TRBD1 matching 7 bases. The CDR3 extends over 14 amino acids. V was pared by 5 bases and J by 3 bases, with 7 bases of the junction left unmatched. Looked up from germline, CDR1 is SGHAT and CDR2 is FQDESV (reference sequence). In nucleotides, the CDR3 is TGTGCCAGCAGCACCAGGACAGGTCTCTACGAGCAGTACGTC. Its protein is CASSTRTGLYEQYV.

This clone has a handful of counts. The gene calls are TRBV7-2 and TRBJ1-2; D is unresolved. V was shortened by 6 bases and J by 2 bases, with 13 bases between the two germline ends. This CDR3 comprises 14 residues. From germline, CDR1 is SGHTA and CDR2 FQGNSA. CDR3 in DNA: TGTGCCAGCAGAGAAGGGAGTATGAACTATGGCTACACCTTC. This codes for CASREGSMNYGYTF.

The rearrangement uses TRBV29-1 and TRBJ2-7; D is ambiguous. Germline V gene data show CDR1 as SQVTM and CDR2 as ANQGSEA. The CDR3 is 11 residues long. V was cut by 4 bases and J by 6 bases, with 10 bases left in between. CDR3 in amino acids: CSVASMGEQYV. CDR3 sequence (DNA): TGCAGCGTTGCCTCCATGGGCGAGCAGTACGTC.

In this sample, this clone turned up a few times. The chain combines TRBV30 with TRBJ2-1; a possible D gene is TRBD1 (6 bases). Germline CDR1 GTSNPN, CDR2 SVGIG (reference sequence). V dropped 1 base and J dropped 16 bases, with 23 bases sitting between them. CDR3 length equals 14 residues. The CDR3 region has the DNA TGTGCCTGGAGTGCTCCGGCCCGGACAGCCAGCAATTTCTTC. Translation: CAWSAPARTASNFF.

V and J are TRBV4-1 and TRBJ2-1; D perhaps matches TRBD1 (6 bases). CDR3 size: 16 residues. Germline assignment: CDR1 MGHRA and CDR2 YSYEKL. The V end was cut by 4 bases, the J end by 3 bases, with 16 bases between. In nucleotides, the CDR3 is TGCGCCAGCAGCCCCTCCGGGACAATACTCTACAATGAGCAGTTCTTC. It encodes CASSPSGTILYNEQFF.

This clone has just a few counts. The rearrangement joins TRBV5-6 to TRBJ2-3; 10 bases match TRBD1. Looked up from germline, CDR1 is SGHDT and CDR2 is YYEEEE. Trimming took 0 bases from V and 6 from J; bases not matched to a gene: 4. This CDR3 has 15 residues. CDR3 residues: CASSLETGGKDTQYF. The CDR3 DNA reads as TGTGCCAGCAGCTTGGAGACAGGGGGCAAGGATACGCAGTATTTT.

This clone occurred a few times. This chain connects TRBV29-1 to TRBJ2-1; D is possibly TRBD2 (5 bases). This CDR3 spans 12 amino acids. CDR1 SQVTM and CDR2 ANQGSEA come from the germline V gene. The V end lost 6 bases, the J end lost 9 bases, and 15 bases lay between the germline ends. Here the CDR3 reads CSVGKTGREQFF. CDR3 DNA sequence: TGCAGCGTCGGGAAGACGGGCCGTGAGCAGTTCTTC.

This clone turned up a few times. The V and J genes are TRBV30 and TRBJ2-5; D is possibly TRBD1 or TRBD2 (5 bases each). The V gene's germline CDR1 is GTSNPN and CDR2 SVGIG (reference sequence). Trimming took 2 bases from V and 3 from J, leaving 7 bases between them. This CDR3 has 12 residues. Here the CDR3 reads CAWSWGKETQYF. For the CDR3, the DNA is TGTGCCTGGAGTTGGGGGAAAGAGACCCAGTACTTC. Based on the CDR3 plus reference TRBV30 and TRBJ2-5, the full variable domain is SQTIHQWPATLVQPVGSPLSLECTVEGTSNPNLYWYRQAAGRGLQLLFYSVGIGQISSEVPQNLSASRPQDRQFILSSKKLLLSDSGFYLCAWSWGKETQYFGPGTRLLVL.

The V call is TRBV19, the J call TRBJ2-1, with D uncertain. V was cut by 5 bases and J by 4 bases, with 15 bases left in between. In germline, CDR1 is LNHDA, CDR2 SQIVND (reference sequence). The CDR3 is 15 amino acids. DNA of the CDR3: TGTGCCAGTAGTTTTGACACTCTAACTTACAATGAGCAGTTCTTC. Encoded protein: CASSFDTLTYNEQFF.

V and J are TRBV5-1 and TRBJ2-1; 13 nucleotides match TRBD2. The CDR3 has 14 amino acids. CDR1 is SGHRS, CDR2 YFSETQ, per germline. V gave up 4 bases and J gave up 6 bases; unmatched junction bases: 1. The CDR3 DNA reads TGCGCCAGCAGCACTAGCGGGAGGGCCAATGAGCAGTTCTTC. Protein: CASSTSGRANEQFF.

This clone showed up just a few times. This chain links TRBV9 with TRBJ2-1; possible D gene TRBD1, 6 bases. Germline-derived CDR1 and CDR2 are SGDLS and YYNGEE. CDR3 length equals 16 residues. The V end lost 0 bases, the J end lost 6 bases, and 16 bases lay between the germline ends. CDR3 sequence: CASSVDNQGGSNEQFF. For the CDR3, the DNA is TGTGCCAGCAGCGTAGATAATCAAGGGGGAAGCAATGAGCAGTTCTTC.

The chain joins TRBV5-1 to TRBJ2-7, with 10 nucleotides matching TRBD2. The J segment lost 4 bases and the V segment lost 4 bases, leaving 5 bases of the junction unmatched. The germline V gene encodes CDR1 SGHRS and CDR2 YFSETQ. This CDR3 has 14 amino acids. CDR3 residues: CASSLGLARYEQYF. Written as DNA, the CDR3 is TGCGCCAGCAGCCTGGGACTAGCGCGATACGAGCAGTACTTC.

The table lists this clone with a few counts. The chain links TRBV4-1 to TRBJ2-2; D gene ambiguous. The CDR3 has 17 residues. With 1 base removed from V and 3 bases from J, the gap between germline ends came to 15 bases. Germline V gives CDR1 MGHRA, CDR2 YSYEKL. The CDR3 DNA reads as TGCGCCAGCAGCCAAGTTCCCAGAGGCAGATACACCGGGGAGCTGTTTTTT. Amino acid sequence: CASSQVPRGRYTGELFF.

This clone was detected only a few times. The V and J genes are TRBV7-8 and TRBJ2-7; tentatively, D is TRBD1 (5 bases). The germline V gene has CDR1 SGHVS and CDR2 FQNEAQ. V dropped 5 bases and J dropped 0 bases, with 11 bases sitting between them. The CDR3 has 14 residues. This chain's CDR3 is CASSAWGSSYEQYF. CDR3 bases: TGTGCCAGCAGCGCTTGGGGCAGCTCCTACGAGCAGTACTTC. Using reference TRBV7-8 and TRBJ2-7 for the parts outside the CDR3, the full variable domain is GAGVSQSPRYKVAKRGQDVALRCDPISGHVSLFWYQQALGQGPEFLTYFQNEAQLDKSGLPSDRFFAERPEGSVSTLKIQRTQQEDSAVYLCASSAWGSSYEQYFGPGTRLTVT.

The gene calls are TRBV27 and TRBJ2-6, with D hard to call. The CDR3 is made up of 18 amino acids. CDR1 and CDR2 from the germline V gene are MNHEY and SMNVEV (reference sequence). V lost 4 bases and J 0 bases, leaving 16 bases between the germline ends. Here the CDR3 DNA reads TGTGCCAGCAGTTCCCCCCTAAAGGGATACTCTGGGGCCAACGTCCTGACTTTC. Protein sequence: CASSSPLKGYSGANVLTF.

The J gene is TRBJ1-1, the V gene TRBV5-4; D gene unclear. The germline V gene encodes CDR1 SGHNT and CDR2 YYREEE (reference sequence). The CDR3 has 12 residues. V lost 0 bases and J lost 5, with 5 bases in between. The CDR3 DNA reads TGTGCCAGCAGCTTGGTGGGAACTGAAGCTTTCTTT. This gives the protein CASSLVGTEAFF.

This clone was counted a few times. The rearrangement uses TRBV10-3 and TRBJ2-5, with a tentative D call TRBD1 (5 bases). The CDR3 spans 14 residues. Germline CDR1 reads ENHRY; CDR2 reads SYGVKD. V was cut by 3 bases and J by 7 bases, with 15 bases left in between. The CDR3 spells CAISETKGKGTQYF. CDR3 nucleotides: TGTGCCATCAGTGAAACGAAGGGGAAGGGGACCCAGTACTTC.

The chain links TRBV4-1 to TRBJ1-5, with TRBD1 as a possible D gene (5 bases). Trimming removed 0 bases at V and 0 bases at J, with 12 bases between. The length of the CDR3 is 17 residues. Germline lookup yields CDR1 MGHRA and CDR2 YSYEKL. CDR3 protein: CASSQEGHQYSNQPQHF. CDR3 in DNA: TGCGCCAGCAGCCAAGAAGGACACCAATATAGCAATCAGCCCCAGCATTTT.

The chain recombines TRBV11-2 with TRBJ2-4, with D maybe TRBD1 (6 bases). CDR1 is SGHAT and CDR2 is FQNNGV in the germline V gene. The CDR3 loop spans 14 amino acids. V was trimmed by 5 bases and J by 5 bases, leaving 13 bases between them. The CDR3 protein is CASSPGHQENIQYF. The CDR3 region has the DNA TGTGCCAGCAGCCCGGGACATCAGGAAAACATTCAGTACTTC.

This sequence joins TRBV11-1 and TRBJ2-6, with D hard to call. Trimming pared 1 base from V and 3 bases from J, leaving 1 base between. The germline gives CDR1 SGHAT, CDR2 FQDESV (reference sequence). This CDR3 region has 13 residues. The CDR3 DNA reads TGTGCCAGCAGCTTAGGTGGGGCCAACGTCCTGACTTTC. Its protein product is CASSLGGANVLTF.

The table lists this clone with a few counts. V is TRBV29-1 and J is TRBJ2-7; D remains unclear. Germline V gene data show CDR1 as SQVTM and CDR2 as ANQGSEA. V lost 5 bases and J lost 0, with 17 bases in between. The CDR3 is 15 residues long. CDR3 in amino acids: CSVSSGKGISYEQYV. CDR3 sequence (DNA): TGCAGCGTTAGTAGTGGAAAAGGGATCTCCTACGAGCAGTACGTC.

The V gene is TRBV4-3, the J gene TRBJ1-5; D is ambiguous. The CDR3 runs 15 residues. Deletions cut 0 bases from V and 7 bases from J, with 13 bases between. CDR1 and CDR2 (germline): LGHNA, YSLEER. CDR3 in amino acids: CASSQERRKHQPQHF. The DNA of the CDR3 is TGCGCCAGCAGCCAAGAGCGACGGAAACACCAGCCCCAGCATTTT.